This T cell receptor (beta chain) was profiled in a study of vaccination effects on CD4 cells after COVID-19. Study summary: Sampling of a few convalescent patients occurred early (day +14) and late post-vaccination.

Prior to sequencing, the ViraFEST assay stimulated PBMC with viral peptide pools, which expanded the antigen-specific CD4+ T cells. When around 9 days of culture had elapsed, CD4+ T cells were isolated. Confirmation by PCR established that the person had SARS-CoV-2 infection between March and December 2020. Two doses of BNT162b2 or mRNA-1273 vaccine were administered to participants. Cultures had half their medium replaced with IL-2 medium on days 3 and 7. Clones were read by immunoSEQ multiplex PCR, and TCRdb kept only the in-frame ones, dropping some. The sample shows 12,000 to 15,000 clones, approximately 78% of them seen only once. Of note for this clone: Its antigen is unknown.

The ends were cut back, 0 bases at V and 5 bases at J, with 14 bases in the middle. This CDR3 spans 16 amino acids. The germline CDR1 and CDR2 sequences are SGDLS and YYNGEE. This clonotype originated in a human donor who had a prior SARS-CoV-2 infection. The V call is TRBV9, the J call TRBJ2-2; D remains ambiguous. The sample in question was CD4+ T cells from PBMCs cultured with HCoV-NL63 spike peptides, obtained after COVID-19 vaccination. The CDR3 DNA reads as TGTGCCAGCAGCGTAGGATTGGGTGATAGGACCGGGGAGCTGTTTTTT. Translating it yields CASSVGLGDRTGELFF.